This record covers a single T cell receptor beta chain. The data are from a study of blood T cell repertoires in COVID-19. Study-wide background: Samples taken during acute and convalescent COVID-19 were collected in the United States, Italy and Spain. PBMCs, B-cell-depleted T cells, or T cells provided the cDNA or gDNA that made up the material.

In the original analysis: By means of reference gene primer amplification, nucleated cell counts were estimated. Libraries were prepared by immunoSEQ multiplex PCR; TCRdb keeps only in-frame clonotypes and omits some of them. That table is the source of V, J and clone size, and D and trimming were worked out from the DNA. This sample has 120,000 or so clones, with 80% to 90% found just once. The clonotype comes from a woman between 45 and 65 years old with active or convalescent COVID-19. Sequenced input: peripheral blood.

In DNA, the CDR3 is TGTGCCAGCAGCTCTCTCTCAGGGGGCCGATCCTACGAGCAGTACTTC. Its translation: CASSSLSGGRSYEQYF. This chain joins TRBV7-9 and TRBJ2-7, with TRBD1 matching 8 bases. Germline CDR1 SEHNR, CDR2 FQNEAQ (reference sequence). The CDR3 length is 16 residues. After removal of 4 bases from V and 1 base from J, the junction contained 9 bases not matched to a gene.